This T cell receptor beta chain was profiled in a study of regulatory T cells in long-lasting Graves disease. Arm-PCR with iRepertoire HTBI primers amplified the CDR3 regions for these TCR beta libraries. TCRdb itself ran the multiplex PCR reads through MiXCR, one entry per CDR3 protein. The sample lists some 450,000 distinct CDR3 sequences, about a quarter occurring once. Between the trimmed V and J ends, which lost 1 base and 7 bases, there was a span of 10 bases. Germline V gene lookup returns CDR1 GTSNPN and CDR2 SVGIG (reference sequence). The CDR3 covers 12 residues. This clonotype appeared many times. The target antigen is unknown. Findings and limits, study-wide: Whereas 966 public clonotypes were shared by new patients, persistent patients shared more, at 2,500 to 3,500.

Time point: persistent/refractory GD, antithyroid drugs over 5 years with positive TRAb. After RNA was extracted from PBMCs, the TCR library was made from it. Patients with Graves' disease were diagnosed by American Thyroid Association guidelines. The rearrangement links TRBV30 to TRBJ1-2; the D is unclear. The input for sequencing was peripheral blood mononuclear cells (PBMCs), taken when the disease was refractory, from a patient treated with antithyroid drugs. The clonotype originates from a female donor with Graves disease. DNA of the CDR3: TGTGCCTGGAGTGGAGAAGGGATTGGCTACACCTTC. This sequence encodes CAWSGEGIGYTF.